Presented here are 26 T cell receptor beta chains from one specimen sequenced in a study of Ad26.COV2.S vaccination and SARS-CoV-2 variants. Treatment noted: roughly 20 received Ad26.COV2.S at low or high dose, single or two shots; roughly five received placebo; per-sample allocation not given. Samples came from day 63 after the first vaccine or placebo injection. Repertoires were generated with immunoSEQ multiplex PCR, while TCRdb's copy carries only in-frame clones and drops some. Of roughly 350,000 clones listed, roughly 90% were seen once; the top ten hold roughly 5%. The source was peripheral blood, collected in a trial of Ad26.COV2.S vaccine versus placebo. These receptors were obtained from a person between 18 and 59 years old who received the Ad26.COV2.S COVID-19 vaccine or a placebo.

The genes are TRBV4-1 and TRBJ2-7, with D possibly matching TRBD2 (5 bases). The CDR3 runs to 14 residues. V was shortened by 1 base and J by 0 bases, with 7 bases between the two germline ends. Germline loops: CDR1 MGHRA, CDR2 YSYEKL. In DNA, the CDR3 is TGCGCCAGCAGCCAAGGGCGGGTCTCCTACGAGCAGTACTTC. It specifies CASSQGRVSYEQYF.

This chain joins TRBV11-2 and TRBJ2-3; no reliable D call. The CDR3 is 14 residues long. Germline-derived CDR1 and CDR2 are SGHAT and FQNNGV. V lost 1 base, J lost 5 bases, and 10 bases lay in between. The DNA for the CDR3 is TGTGCCAGCAGCTTAGCCCCTAACGTAGATACGCAGTATTTT. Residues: CASSLAPNVDTQYF.

CDR3 protein: CSASYGGLNTEAFF. CDR3 coding DNA: TGCAGTGCTAGTTACGGCGGACTGAACACTGAAGCTTTCTTT. The chain employs TRBV20-1 and TRBJ1-1; D unclear. The CDR3 is 14 residues long. Germline CDR1 reads DFQATT; CDR2 reads SNEGSKA (reference sequence). The germline V and J ends were trimmed by 3 bases and 0 bases, with 11 bases remaining between them.

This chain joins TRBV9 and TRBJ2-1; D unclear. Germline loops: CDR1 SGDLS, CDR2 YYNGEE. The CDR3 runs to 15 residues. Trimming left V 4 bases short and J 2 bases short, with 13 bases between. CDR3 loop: CASSFGAHPYNEQFF. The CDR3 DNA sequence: TGTGCCAGCAGCTTCGGTGCCCATCCCTACAATGAGCAGTTCTTC.

The CDR3 sequence: CASRLVPRDGTPNTGELFF. For the CDR3, the DNA is TGTGCAAGTCGCTTAGTCCCCCGGGACGGAACTCCGAACACCGGGGAGCTGTTTTTT. The chain combines TRBV12-2 with TRBJ2-2. TRBV12-2 is flagged as a pseudogene. The CDR3 contains 19 residues.

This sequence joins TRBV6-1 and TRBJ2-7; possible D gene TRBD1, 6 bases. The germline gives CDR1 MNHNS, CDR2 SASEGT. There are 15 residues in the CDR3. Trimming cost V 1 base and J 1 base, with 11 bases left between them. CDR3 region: CASSEVGTRSYEQYF. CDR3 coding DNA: TGTGCCAGCAGTGAAGTGGGGACACGGTCCTACGAGCAGTACTTC.

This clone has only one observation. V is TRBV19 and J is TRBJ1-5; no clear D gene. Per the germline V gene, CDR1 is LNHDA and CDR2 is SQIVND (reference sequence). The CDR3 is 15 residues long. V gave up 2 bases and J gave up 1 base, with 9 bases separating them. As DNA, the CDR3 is TGTGCCAGTAGTATACTATCACAGAGCAATCAGCCCCAGCATTTT. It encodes CASSILSQSNQPQHF.

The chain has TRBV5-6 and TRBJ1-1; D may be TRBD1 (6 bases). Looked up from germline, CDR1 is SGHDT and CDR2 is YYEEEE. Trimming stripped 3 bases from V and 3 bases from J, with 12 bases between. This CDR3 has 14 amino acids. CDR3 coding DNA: TGTGCCAGCAGCTCGCCACAGGGATACACTGAAGCTTTCTTT. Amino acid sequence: CASSSPQGYTEAFF.

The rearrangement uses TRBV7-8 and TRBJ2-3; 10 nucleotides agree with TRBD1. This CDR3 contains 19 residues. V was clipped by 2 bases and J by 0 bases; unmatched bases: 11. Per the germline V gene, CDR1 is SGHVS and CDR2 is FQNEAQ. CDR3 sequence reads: CASSLPGQGITLSTDTQYF. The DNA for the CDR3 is TGTGCCAGCAGCTTACCGGGACAGGGGATTACCCTTAGCACAGATACGCAGTATTTT.

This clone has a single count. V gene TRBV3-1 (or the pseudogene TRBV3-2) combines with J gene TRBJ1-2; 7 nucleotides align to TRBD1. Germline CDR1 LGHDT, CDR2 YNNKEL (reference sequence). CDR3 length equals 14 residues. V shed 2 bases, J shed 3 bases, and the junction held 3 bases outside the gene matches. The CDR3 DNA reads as TGTGCCAGCAGCCAATATGGACAGGACTATGGCTACACCTTC. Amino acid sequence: CASSQYGQDYGYTF.

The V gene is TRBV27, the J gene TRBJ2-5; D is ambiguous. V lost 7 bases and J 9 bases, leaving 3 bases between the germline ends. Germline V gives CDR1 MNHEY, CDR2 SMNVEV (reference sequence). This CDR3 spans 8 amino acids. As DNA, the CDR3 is TGTGCCAGCACCGCCCAGTACTTC. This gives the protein CASTAQYF.

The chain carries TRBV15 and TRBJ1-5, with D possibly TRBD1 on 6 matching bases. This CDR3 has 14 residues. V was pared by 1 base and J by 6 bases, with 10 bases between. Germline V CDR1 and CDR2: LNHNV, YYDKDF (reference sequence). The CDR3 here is CATSRGGGSQPQHF. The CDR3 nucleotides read TGTGCCACCAGCAGAGGAGGGGGAAGTCAGCCCCAGCATTTT.

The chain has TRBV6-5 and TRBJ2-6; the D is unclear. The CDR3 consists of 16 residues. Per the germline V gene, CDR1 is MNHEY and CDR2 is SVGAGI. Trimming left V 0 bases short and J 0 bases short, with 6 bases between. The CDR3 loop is CASSYSSLSGANVLTF. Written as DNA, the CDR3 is TGTGCCAGCAGTTACTCCTCCCTCTCTGGGGCCAACGTCCTGACTTTC.

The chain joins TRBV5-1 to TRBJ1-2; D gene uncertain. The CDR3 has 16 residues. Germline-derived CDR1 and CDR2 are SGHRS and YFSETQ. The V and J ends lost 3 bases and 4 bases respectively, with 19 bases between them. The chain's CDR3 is CASSSLDETPIYGYTF. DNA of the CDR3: TGCGCCAGCAGCTCCCTGGATGAGACACCAATCTATGGCTACACCTTC.

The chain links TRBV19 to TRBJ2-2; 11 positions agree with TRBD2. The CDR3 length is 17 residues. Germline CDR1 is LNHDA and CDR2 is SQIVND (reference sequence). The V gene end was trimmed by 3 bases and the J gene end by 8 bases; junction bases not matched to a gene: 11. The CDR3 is CASSILAGGPNLGELFF. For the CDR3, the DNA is TGTGCCAGTAGTATCCTAGCGGGAGGCCCTAACCTAGGGGAGCTGTTTTTT.

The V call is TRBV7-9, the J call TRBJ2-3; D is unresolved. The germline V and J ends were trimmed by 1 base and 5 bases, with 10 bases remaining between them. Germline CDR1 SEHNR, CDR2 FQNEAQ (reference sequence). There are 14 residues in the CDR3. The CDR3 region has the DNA TGTGCCAGCAGCTTAGGCGCGAGAGGAGATACGCAGTATTTT. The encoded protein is CASSLGARGDTQYF.

CDR3 DNA: TGTGCCAGCAGCTTAGAGACAGGGTACACAGATACGCAGTATTTT. This gives the protein CASSLETGYTDTQYF. The chain uses TRBV7-2 and TRBJ2-3; 7 bases are a match to TRBD1. V gave up 1 base and J gave up 2 bases; unmatched junction bases: 3. The CDR3 has 15 amino acids. Per germline, CDR1 SGHTA and CDR2 FQGNSA.

CDR3 region: CASSPPTGNYNEQFF. CDR3 DNA: TGTGCCAGCTCACCACCGACGGGAAACTACAATGAGCAGTTCTTC. The V gene is TRBV18, the J gene TRBJ2-1, with TRBD2 as a possible D gene (5 bases). This CDR3 is built from 15 residues. V was pared by 0 bases and J by 3 bases, with 9 bases between. Germline V gene lookup returns CDR1 KGHSH and CDR2 LQKENI. Looking up the rest from reference TRBV18 and TRBJ2-1 gives the full variable domain: NAGVMQNPRHLVRRRGQEARLRCSPMKGHSHVYWYRQLPEEGLKFMVYLQKENIIDESGMPKERFSAEFPKEGPSILRIQQVVRGDSAAYFCASSPPTGNYNEQFFGPGTRLTVL.

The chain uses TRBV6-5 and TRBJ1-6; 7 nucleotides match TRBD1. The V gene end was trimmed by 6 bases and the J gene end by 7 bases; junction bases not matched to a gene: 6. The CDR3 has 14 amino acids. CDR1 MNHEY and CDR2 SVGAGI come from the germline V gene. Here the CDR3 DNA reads TGTGCCAGCAGGGCGACAGGGACCAATTCACCCCTCCACTTT. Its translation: CASRATGTNSPLHF.

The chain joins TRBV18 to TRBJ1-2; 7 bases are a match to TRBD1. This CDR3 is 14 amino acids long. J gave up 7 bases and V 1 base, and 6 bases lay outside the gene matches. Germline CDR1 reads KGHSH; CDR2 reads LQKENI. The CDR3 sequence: CASSPQRGRIGYTF. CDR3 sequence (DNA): TGTGCCAGCTCACCACAAAGGGGGCGGATTGGCTACACCTTC.

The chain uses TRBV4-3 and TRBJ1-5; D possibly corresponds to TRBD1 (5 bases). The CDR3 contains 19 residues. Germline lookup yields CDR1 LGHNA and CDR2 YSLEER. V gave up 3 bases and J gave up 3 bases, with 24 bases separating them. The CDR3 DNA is TGCGCCAGCAGCCAGAATGTCGCTCCCGGGGGGACTGTCAATCAGCCCCAGCATTTT. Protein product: CASSQNVAPGGTVNQPQHF.

Written as DNA, the CDR3 is TGTGCCAGCAGCTTGTGGGGGACAGGGAATCAGCCCCAGCATTTT. This translates into CASSLWGTGNQPQHF. The gene calls are TRBV5-4 and TRBJ1-5; TRBD1 matches at 9 bases. Germline CDR1 is SGHNT and CDR2 is YYREEE (reference sequence). Germline trimming cut 1 base from V and 4 bases from J; bases unmatched to any gene: 3. This CDR3 contains 15 residues.

DNA of the CDR3: TGTGCCAGCAGCTTAGTACTCGGGCAGGGGGAAGCTTTCTTT. Residues: CASSLVLGQGEAFF. The chain combines TRBV7-8 with TRBJ1-1; tentative D call: TRBD1 (6 bases). Germline-derived CDR1 and CDR2 are SGHVS and FQNEAQ. CDR3 size: 14 residues. V shed 1 base and J shed 8 bases, with 14 bases lying between them.

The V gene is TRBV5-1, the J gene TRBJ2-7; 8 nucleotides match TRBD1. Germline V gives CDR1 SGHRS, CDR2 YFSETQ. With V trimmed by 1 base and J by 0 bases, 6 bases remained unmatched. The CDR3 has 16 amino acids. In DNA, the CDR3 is TGCGCCAGCAGCTTGACCGAGACAGGGGCCTCCTACGAGCAGTACTTC. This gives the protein CASSLTETGASYEQYF.

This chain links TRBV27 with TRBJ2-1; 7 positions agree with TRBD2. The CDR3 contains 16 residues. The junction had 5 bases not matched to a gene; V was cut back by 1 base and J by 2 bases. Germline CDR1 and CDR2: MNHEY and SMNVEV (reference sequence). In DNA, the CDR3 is TGTGCCAGCAGTTTATACGGCGGGACTACCTACAATGAGCAGTTCTTC. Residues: CASSLYGGTTYNEQFF.

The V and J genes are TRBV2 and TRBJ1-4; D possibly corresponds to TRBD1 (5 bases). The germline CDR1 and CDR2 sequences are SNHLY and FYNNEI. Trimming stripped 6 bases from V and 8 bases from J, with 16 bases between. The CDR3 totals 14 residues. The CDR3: CASRQPVGDEKLFF. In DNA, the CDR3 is TGTGCCAGCAGACAGCCAGTGGGGGACGAAAAACTGTTTTTT. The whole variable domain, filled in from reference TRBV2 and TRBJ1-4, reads EPEVTQTPSHQVTQMGQEVILRCVPISNHLYFYWYRQILGQKVEFLVSFYNNEISEKSEIFDDQFSVERPDGSNFTLKIRSTKLEDSAMYFCASRQPVGDEKLFFGSGTQLSVL.